This passage covers 26 T cell receptor beta chains from one sample sequenced in a study of post-analysis software for immune sequencing data. Regarding the study as a whole: Elevated frequency relative to controls characterized several TRBV segments in patients, TRBV5-6, TRBV5-1 and TRBV20-1 among them.

Their cognate antigens are unknown. The authors incorporated unique molecular identifiers into the TCR beta cDNA libraries. TCRdb re-derived calls from the PCR reads in MiXCR, one entry per CDR3 protein. Among 750,000 to 950,000 distinct CDR3 sequences listed, roughly 58% were seen once. The sample taken for sequencing was blood. Receptor source: a girl under 18 with multiple sclerosis.

This clonotype was observed a few times. The chain has TRBV7-9 and TRBJ1-1; D not certain. From germline, CDR1 is SEHNR and CDR2 FQNEAQ (reference sequence). Trimming pared 1 base from V and 6 bases from J, leaving 12 bases between. The CDR3 sequence is 14 residues long. The CDR3 here is CASSLGSSGAEAFF. In DNA, the CDR3 is TGTGCCAGCAGCTTAGGAAGCAGTGGCGCTGAAGCTTTCTTT. The variable domain in full, with the rest retrieved from reference TRBV7-9 and TRBJ1-1, is DTGVSQNPRHKITKRGQNVTFRCDPISEHNRLYWYRQTLGQGPEFLTYFQNEAQLEKSRLLSDRFSAERPKGSFSTLEIQRTEQGDSAMYLCASSLGSSGAEAFFGQGTRLTVV.

This clonotype was seen only once. CDR3 coding DNA: TGTGCCAGCAGCTGGCCTAGCGAAAATACGCAGTATTTT. Translated: CASSWPSENTQYF. V and J are TRBV7-9 and TRBJ2-3; tentatively, D is TRBD2 (6 bases). The CDR3 consists of 13 residues. V lost 4 bases to trimming and J lost 7 bases, with 12 bases between them. Germline loops: CDR1 SEHNR, CDR2 FQNEAQ (reference sequence).

The CDR3 loop reads CASSGTSGGYEQYF. The CDR3 region has the DNA TGTGCCAGCAGCGGGACTAGCGGGGGTTACGAGCAGTACTTC. This sequence joins TRBV9 and TRBJ2-7, with TRBD2 matching over 13 bases. The CDR3 is 14 amino acids. V was clipped by 3 bases and J by 4 bases; unmatched bases: 1. Germline V lookup: CDR1 SGDLS, CDR2 YYNGEE.

This clonotype was counted only a few times. This chain uses TRBV7-2 with TRBJ1-5; unclear D gene. Germline-derived CDR1 and CDR2 are SGHTA and FQGNSA. The CDR3 has 15 amino acids. V lost 4 bases and J 0 bases, leaving 10 bases between the germline ends. The chain's CDR3 is CASSSPGGSNQPQHF. CDR3 in DNA: TGTGCCAGCAGCTCCCCGGGTGGTAGCAATCAGCCCCAGCATTTT.

The V gene is TRBV12-3 or TRBV12-4, the J gene TRBJ1-2; a weak D match, TRBD1 (6 bases). CDR3 length: 14 amino acids. The V gene lost 5 bases and the J gene lost 8 bases, with 18 bases spanning the gap. In DNA, the CDR3 is TGTGCCAGCAGTCGGCGGGAAGGGGGGCGAGGCTACACCTTC. Its protein product is CASSRREGGRGYTF.

A few counts support this clonotype. The chain links TRBV6-5 to TRBJ2-1, with 11 nucleotides matching TRBD1. V lost 6 bases and J lost 4; bases outside the gene matches: 5. CDR1 and CDR2 from the germline V gene are MNHEY and SVGAGI. This CDR3 has 15 residues. The CDR3 DNA reads TGTGCCAGCAGCCGGACAGGGGGCGGGTACAATGAGCAGTTCTTC. This sequence encodes CASSRTGGGYNEQFF.

This clonotype appeared once. The gene calls are TRBV4-2 and TRBJ2-1; 7 positions match TRBD2. V gave up 1 base and J gave up 5 bases; unmatched junction bases: 8. CDR1 LGHNA and CDR2 YNFKEQ come from the germline V gene. The CDR3 is made up of 16 amino acids. The CDR3, as DNA: TGTGCCAGCAGCCAAGTGGTGGGAGGGGTTGACAATGAGCAGTTCTTC. Translation: CASSQVVGGVDNEQFF.

This clonotype was detected ten times or more. The chain employs TRBV6-4 and TRBJ2-3, with 7 positions matching TRBD2. The germline V gene has CDR1 MRHNA and CDR2 SNTAGT. This CDR3 has 15 residues. The junction had 6 bases not matched to a gene; V was cut back by 0 bases and J by 6 bases. DNA for the CDR3: TGTGCCAGCAGTGACTCTGGAGGGAGGGCGGATACGCAGTATTTT. Amino acids: CASSDSGGRADTQYF.

Points on this clonotype: Sequence at one end of the junction differs from germline and may be a read error. V is TRBV7-8 and J is TRBJ2-1, with D perhaps TRBD1 or TRBD2 (6 bases each). The CDR3 length is 16 residues. Germline-derived CDR1 and CDR2 are SGHVS and FQNEAQ. The CDR3 bases are TGTGCCAGCTCGAGGGGGGCTTACTACTCCTGCAATGAGCAGTTCTTC. Translating gives CASSRGAYYSCNEQFF.

V and J are TRBV6-1 and TRBJ1-2; a possible D gene is TRBD1 (5 bases). Germline V gives CDR1 MNHNS, CDR2 SASEGT. Deletions cut 7 bases from V and 5 bases from J, with 20 bases between. The CDR3 is 15 residues long. The CDR3 DNA follows: TGTGCCAGCATCCGAAGAGGGACGGAAACTTATGGCTACACCTTC. Protein product: CASIRRGTETYGYTF.

There are a few counts of this clonotype. The chain is built from TRBV12-3 or TRBV12-4 and TRBJ2-7, with 14 bases that match TRBD2. The CDR3 consists of 16 residues. The V segment lost 6 bases and the J segment 1 base; nucleotides outside the gene matches: 5. The CDR3 nucleotides are TGTGCCAGCAGAGGACTAGCGGGAGGCCCATCCTACGAGCAGTACTTC. Translating gives CASRGLAGGPSYEQYF.

The V call is TRBV29-1, the J call TRBJ2-3, with unresolved D. The CDR3 runs 12 residues. The V gene lost 1 base and the J gene lost 4 bases, with 6 bases spanning the gap. Germline V lookup: CDR1 SQVTM, CDR2 ANQGSEA. CDR3 residues: CSVEVKADTQYF. CDR3 DNA sequence: TGCAGCGTTGAAGTGAAGGCAGATACGCAGTATTTT.

The chain employs TRBV4-1 and TRBJ1-1, with D uncertain. Trimming shortened V by 6 bases and J by 0 bases, and 14 bases separated the two germline ends. The CDR3 has 15 amino acids. The V gene's germline CDR1 is MGHRA and CDR2 YSYEKL. DNA for the CDR3: TGCGCCAGCAGGCCATGGGAGGGCCTGAACACTGAAGCTTTCTTT. The encoded protein is CASRPWEGLNTEAFF.

A few counts support this clonotype. The V gene is TRBV7-2, the J gene TRBJ2-3; D not certain. The CDR3 is 14 amino acids. Deletions cut 10 bases from V and 1 base from J, with 15 bases between. Germline V CDR1 and CDR2: SGHTA, FQGNSA. CDR3 DNA: TGTGCCACCACAGCTCAGCGCGGCACAGATACGCAGTATTTT. It yields the protein CATTAQRGTDTQYF.

The chain combines TRBV29-1 with TRBJ2-7, with TRBD1 identical over 10 bases. CDR3 size: 12 residues. CDR1 and CDR2 (germline): SQVTM, ANQGSEA. J lost 4 bases, V lost 6 bases, and 3 bases had no gene match. For the CDR3, the DNA is TGCAGCGTCGGACAGGGGGAGTACGAGCAGTACTTC. The encoded protein is CSVGQGEYEQYF.

This clonotype was seen a handful of times. The chain is built from TRBV20-1 and TRBJ2-7; D ambiguous. The V and J ends lost 0 bases and 0 bases respectively, with 3 bases between them. Germline CDR1 DFQATT, CDR2 SNEGSKA (reference sequence). CDR3 length: 12 residues. CDR3 nucleotides: TGCAGTGCTAGAGAAGCCTCCTACGAGCAGTACTTC. This encodes CSAREASYEQYF.

This clonotype showed up just a few times. The chain carries TRBV7-9 and TRBJ2-5; D is perhaps TRBD2 (6 bases). Germline CDR1 is SEHNR and CDR2 is FQNEAQ (reference sequence). The germline V and J ends were trimmed by 4 bases and 2 bases, with 14 bases remaining between them. The CDR3 sequence is 15 residues long. CDR3 amino acids: CASSYRLSGQETQYF. Written as DNA, the CDR3 is TGTGCCAGCAGCTATAGACTAAGCGGGCAAGAGACCCAGTACTTC.

This clonotype has just a few counts. One junction end disagrees with the germline gene, perhaps due to a read error. This sequence joins TRBV11-2 and TRBJ2-1; no reliable D call. Germline V gene data show CDR1 as SGHAT and CDR2 as FQNNGV. This CDR3 has 15 residues. CDR3 nucleotide sequence: TGTGCCGGCAGCTTATCTGTTAGTACTACAGCCAAGCAGTTCTTC. Protein sequence: CAGSLSVSTTAKQFF. The full variable domain, rest sourced from reference TRBV11-2 and TRBJ2-1, is EAGVAQSPRYKIIEKRQSVAFWCNPISGHATLYWYQQILGQGPKLLIQFQNNGVVDDSQLPKDRFSAERLKGVDSTLKIQPAKLEDSAVYLCAGSLSVSTTAKQFFGPGTRLTVL.

The V call is TRBV28, the J call TRBJ2-5; 10 positions match TRBD2. Germline CDR1 and CDR2: MDHEN and SYDVKM. V lost 2 bases and J lost 5; bases outside the gene matches: 5. The CDR3 length is 15 residues. This CDR3 reads CASSLILAGRETQYF. CDR3 bases: TGTGCCAGCAGTTTAATACTAGCGGGAAGGGAGACCCAGTACTTC.

J is TRBJ2-7 and V is TRBV6-2 or TRBV6-3; the D is unclear. This CDR3 is built from 12 residues. CDR1 and CDR2 from the germline V gene are MNHEY and SVGEGT. V lost 6 bases and J 4 bases, leaving 10 bases between the germline ends. Written as DNA, the CDR3 is TGTGCCAGCAGACCTACAGATTACGAGCAGTACTTC. This encodes CASRPTDYEQYF.

This clonotype was detected a few times. V is TRBV12-3 or TRBV12-4 and J is TRBJ2-7, with 15 bases lining up with TRBD2. This CDR3 region has 17 residues. Unmatched junction bases numbered 5, after V lost 3 bases and J lost 2 bases. The chain's CDR3 is CASSLGTSGRTTYEQYF. For the CDR3, the DNA is TGTGCCAGCAGTTTGGGGACTAGCGGGAGGACTACCTACGAGCAGTACTTC.

This clonotype was detected only a few times. The gene calls are TRBV29-1 and TRBJ2-1, with D uncertain. The CDR3 is made up of 15 amino acids. Germline V gives CDR1 SQVTM, CDR2 ANQGSEA. Trimming removed 0 bases from V and 0 bases from J, with 9 bases in between. The CDR3 spells CSVEDRRSSYNEQFF. CDR3 nucleotide sequence: TGCAGCGTTGAAGACAGGCGAAGCTCCTACAATGAGCAGTTCTTC.

The CDR3, as DNA: TGTGCCAGCAGCCCCGACCCGGGGAGGAATCAGCCCCAGCATTTT. Translating gives CASSPDPGRNQPQHF. The genes are TRBV7-9 and TRBJ1-5, with D uncertain. V shed 5 bases and J shed 4 bases, with 15 bases lying between them. Germline V lookup: CDR1 SEHNR, CDR2 FQNEAQ (reference sequence). The length of the CDR3 is 15 residues.

This chain links TRBV29-1 with TRBJ2-1; 7 nucleotides line up with TRBD2. J gave up 6 bases and V 6 bases, and 11 bases lay outside the gene matches. Germline lookup yields CDR1 SQVTM and CDR2 ANQGSEA. The CDR3 is made up of 14 amino acids. The chain's CDR3 is CSVELAGRGNEQFF. The CDR3 DNA follows: TGCAGCGTAGAATTAGCGGGTCGGGGCAATGAGCAGTTCTTC.

This sequence joins TRBV9 and TRBJ2-3, with 12 bases matching TRBD2. Trimming at V came to 4 bases and at J to 5 bases, leaving 11 bases not matched to a gene. Per the germline V gene, CDR1 is SGDLS and CDR2 is YYNGEE. This CDR3 is 17 amino acids long. CDR3 bases: TGTGCCAGCAGCCCACTACCGCGACTAGCGGGAGAAGATACGCAGTATTTT. As protein: CASSPLPRLAGEDTQYF.

V usage is TRBV29-1 and J usage is TRBJ2-1; D is unresolved. CDR1 and CDR2 from the germline V gene are SQVTM and ANQGSEA. Trimming left V 3 bases short and J 8 bases short, with 5 bases between. The CDR3 loop spans 10 amino acids. CDR3 loop: CSVDGDEQFF. CDR3 in DNA: TGCAGCGTTGATGGCGATGAGCAGTTCTTC.